This is a list of T cell receptor beta chains from one sample in a study of vaccination and CD4 T cells after COVID-19. TCRdb independently ran MiXCR on the PCR reads; one entry per CDR3 protein. The sample has under 11,000 distinct CDR3 sequences, more than 55% seen once. These receptors' targets are unknown. Sequencing used CD4+ T cells from blood, cultured in vitro. All receptors derive from a human donor who had recovered from COVID-19. Each CDR3 is given with its conserved first and last residue. D genes are given only for firm matches. Clone size is not always given. Where it is, it says once, few, many or a class for expanded clones.

J gene	clone size	V gene	D gene	CDR3 protein	CDR3 DNA
TRBJ1-2	NA	TRBV27	TRBD1	CASSRTGALGYGYTF	TGTGCCAGCAGTCGTACAGGGGCCCTGGGGTATGGCTACACCTTC
TRBJ2-7	NA	TRBV7-9	NA	CASSLDLWDVGEQYF	TGTGCCAGCAGCTTAGACTTGTGGGACGTGGGGGAGCAGTACTTC
TRBJ1-1	NA	TRBV7-8	NA	CASSLDWGGRGTEAFF	TGTGCCAGCAGCTTAGATTGGGGGGGAAGGGGCACTGAAGCTTTCTTT
TRBJ2-7	NA	TRBV6-1	NA	CAARSQGSSYEQYF	TGTGCCGCTCGGTCACAGGGTTCTTCCTACGAGCAGTACTTC
TRBJ2-7	NA	TRBV12-3/TRBV12-4	TRBD2	CASSTPSGRRYEQYF	TGTGCCAGCAGCACCCCCAGCGGGAGAAGGTACGAGCAGTACTTC
TRBJ1-6	few	TRBV5-4	NA	CASSSGQRDNSPLHF	TGTGCCAGCAGCTCTGGACAGAGAGATAATTCACCCCTCCACTTT
TRBJ1-1	few	TRBV4-3	NA	CASSQVGSNTEAFF	TGCGCCAGCAGCCAAGTAGGGAGCAACACTGAAGCTTTCTTT
TRBJ1-3	NA	TRBV19	TRBD1	CASSLTGGIGNTIYF	TGTGCCAGTAGCCTGACAGGGGGGATTGGAAACACCATATATTTT
TRBJ1-1	few	TRBV20-1	NA	CSALNSITGIEAFF	TGCAGTGCTCTCAACAGTATAACAGGGATTGAAGCTTTCTTT
TRBJ1-1	NA	TRBV5-1	TRBD1	CASSPGQGSPRTTEAFF	TGCGCCAGCAGCCCCGGACAGGGGTCCCCCCGAACCACTGAAGCTTTCTTT
TRBJ1-1	NA	TRBV25-1	NA	CASSEFYSRTEAFF	TGTGCCAGCAGTGAATTTTATTCGCGAACTGAAGCTTTCTTT
TRBJ1-2	NA	TRBV11-3	NA	CASSSTGTKSGYTF	TGTGCCAGCAGCTCAACCGGGACAAAATCGGGCTACACCTTC
TRBJ1-2	NA	TRBV28	NA	CASSLGGGAANYGYTF	TGTGCCAGCAGTTTAGGAGGGGGGGCGGCTAACTATGGCTACACCTTC
TRBJ1-2	NA	TRBV2	NA	CASSGAGRTYGYTF	TGTGCCAGCAGTGGGGCAGGGCGGACCTATGGCTACACCTTC
TRBJ1-2	once	TRBV5-1	NA	CASSLNPSDEGYTF	TGCGCCAGCAGCTTGAACCCATCCGACGAAGGCTACACCTTC
TRBJ1-5	NA	TRBV20-1	NA	CSATPWRGNQPQHF	TGCAGTGCTACCCCCTGGCGGGGTAATCAGCCCCAGCATTTT
TRBJ2-7	NA	TRBV4-1	TRBD2	CASSLPPLAGGAGPRYEQYF	TGCGCCAGCAGCCTCCCCCCGCTAGCGGGGGGGGCCGGTCCCCGCTACGAGCAGTACTTC
TRBJ1-5	few	TRBV6-1	TRBD1	CASSEVADRALLRPQHF	TGTGCCAGCAGTGAAGTCGCGGACAGGGCCCTCCTACGACCCCAGCATTTT
TRBJ1-6	NA	TRBV6-5	NA	CASSYSAGTSPLHF	TGTGCCAGCAGTTACTCTGCGGGGACCTCACCCCTCCACTTT
TRBJ2-2	NA	TRBV24-1	TRBD1	CATSDPGTGGSKTGELFF	TGTGCCACCAGTGACCCCGGGACAGGGGGCAGCAAGACCGGGGAGCTGTTTTTT
TRBJ2-7	NA	TRBV5-1	NA	CASSLVEEGTYEQYF	TGCGCCAGCAGCTTGGTCGAAGAGGGTACCTACGAGCAGTACTTC
TRBJ2-5	NA	TRBV2	NA	CASSDYETQYF	TGTGCCAGCAGTGACTATGAGACCCAGTACTTC
TRBJ2-7	NA	TRBV20-1	TRBD2	CSARDPSGSMYEQYF	TGCAGTGCTAGAGACCCGAGCGGGAGTATGTACGAGCAGTACTTC
TRBJ1-5	NA	TRBV2	NA	CASSEGEGRYQPQHF	TGTGCCAGCAGTGAAGGTGAAGGGCGATATCAGCCCCAGCATTTT
TRBJ2-3	NA	TRBV7-2	TRBD2	CASSLILGTSGSPPYTQYF	TGTGCCAGCAGCTTAATCCTTGGGACTAGCGGGAGCCCCCCATATACGCAGTATTTT
TRBJ2-1	NA	TRBV7-3	TRBD2	CASSPGGPSYNEQFF	TGTGCCAGCAGCCCGGGGGGGCCGTCCTACAATGAGCAGTTCTTC
TRBJ2-3	once	TRBV29-1	NA	CSVTPPDTQYF	TGCAGCGTGACCCCTCCGGATACGCAGTATTTT
TRBJ1-1	NA	TRBV27	TRBD1	CASWTGPLNTEAFF	TGTGCCAGCTGGACAGGGCCCCTGAACACTGAAGCTTTCTTT